What follows is one TCR beta chain and its context. The target antigen is unknown. The sample originates from a study of T cells after yellow fever vaccination. Study-wide results and caveats: Post-booster repertoires contained most primary-vaccination clones again (around 96% CD4, roughly 91% CD8).

TCRdb reprocessed the 5' RACE reads with MiXCR, giving one entry per CDR3 protein. The table shows fewer than 500,000 distinct CDR3 sequences, with about 17% occurring only once. Germline CDR1 is DFQATT and CDR2 is SNEGSKA (reference sequence). The CDR3 spans 14 residues. V gave up 3 bases and J gave up 4 bases; unmatched junction bases: 6. This sequence was found in a man aged 18 to 29 who received the YFV17D yellow fever vaccine. V is TRBV20-1 and J is TRBJ2-1; 7 bases are a match to TRBD2. Sample: PBMCs, taken before the yellow fever booster vaccination. CDR3 region: CSARRLADYNEQFF. The CDR3 DNA sequence: TGCAGTGCTAGGAGGCTAGCGGATTACAATGAGCAGTTCTTC.